In its sample, the clone carrying this T cell receptor (beta chain) was seen many times. Antigen specificity is unknown. Original methodology: Clinicopathological groups of papillary thyroid cancer showed CDR3 differences that were used to build a distant-metastasis classifier. TCRdb used MiXCR to call clones anew from the PCR reads. V and J calls and clone size were set by TCRdb, not the authors. This table holds tens of thousands of clones, 14% to 15% found once. Thyroid surgery took place with no prior treatment in any patient. Germline V lookup: CDR1 MGHRA, CDR2 YSYEKL. The CDR3 has 16 amino acids. Trimming stripped 0 bases from V and 0 bases from J, with 12 bases between. The data were obtained in a study of metastatic and nonmetastatic thyroid tumors. Study-wide results and limits: When malignant thyroid tumors were compared with benign nodules, TCR beta diversity was reportedly significantly higher in the malignant tumors. This held in both blood and tumor samples.

The TCR comes from a female donor with papillary thyroid cancer or a benign thyroid nodule (not recorded which). Some clones in this sample may be carry-over from other donors' samples. V is TRBV4-1 and J is TRBJ2-7; TRBD1 or TRBD2 may be the D gene (6 bases each). Sequenced sample: blood. In DNA, the CDR3 is TGCGCCAGCAGCCAAGAAACAGGGAGGAGCTCCTACGAGCAGTACTTC. Its translation: CASSQETGRSSYEQYF.